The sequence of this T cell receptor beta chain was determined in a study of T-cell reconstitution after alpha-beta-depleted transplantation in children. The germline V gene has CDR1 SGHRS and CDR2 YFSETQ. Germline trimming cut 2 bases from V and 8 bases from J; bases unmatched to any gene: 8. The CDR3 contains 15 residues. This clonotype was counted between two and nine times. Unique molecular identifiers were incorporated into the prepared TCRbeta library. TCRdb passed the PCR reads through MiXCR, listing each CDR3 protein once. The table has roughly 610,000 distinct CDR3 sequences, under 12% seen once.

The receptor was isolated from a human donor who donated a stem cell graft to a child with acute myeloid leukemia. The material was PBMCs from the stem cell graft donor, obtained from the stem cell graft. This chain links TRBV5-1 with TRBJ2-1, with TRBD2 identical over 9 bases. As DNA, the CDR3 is TGCGCCAGCAGCTTAACAGCGGGAGGTCGTCATGAGCAGTTCTTC. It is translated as CASSLTAGGRHEQFF.